This entry concerns a single T cell receptor (beta chain). This specimen belongs to a study of T cell changes during pregnancy in multiple sclerosis. The germline CDR1 and CDR2 sequences are KGHSH and LQKENI. V lost 4 bases and J lost 2, with 8 bases in between. CDR3 length: 14 amino acids. This table comes from immunoSEQ multiplex PCR, and its TCRdb copy is limited to in-frame clones, with some not included. The sample includes tens of thousands of clones, 85% to 95% of them seen just once. The rearrangement uses TRBV18 and TRBJ2-2; D is unclear. The sequencing used peripheral blood, collected in the third trimester of pregnancy. The TCR originated in a female donor in good health, enrolled as a control in a pregnancy study. The CDR3 DNA sequence: TGTGCCAGCTCACGGCCCCGAAACACCGGGGAGCTGTTTTTT. Encoded protein: CASSRPRNTGELFF. The complete variable domain, with remaining parts taken from reference TRBV18 and TRBJ2-2, reads NAGVMQNPRHLVRRRGQEARLRCSPMKGHSHVYWYRQLPEEGLKFMVYLQKENIIDESGMPKERFSAEFPKEGPSILRIQQVVRGDSAAYFCASSRPRNTGELFFGEGSRLTVL.